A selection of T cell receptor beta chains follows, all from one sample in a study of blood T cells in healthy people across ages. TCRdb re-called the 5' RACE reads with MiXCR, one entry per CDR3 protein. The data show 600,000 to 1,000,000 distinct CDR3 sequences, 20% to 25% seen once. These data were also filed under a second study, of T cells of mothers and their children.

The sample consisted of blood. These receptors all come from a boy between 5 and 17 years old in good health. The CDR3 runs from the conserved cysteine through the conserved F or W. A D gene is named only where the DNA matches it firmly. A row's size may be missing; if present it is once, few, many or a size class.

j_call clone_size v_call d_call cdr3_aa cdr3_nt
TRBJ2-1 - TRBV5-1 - CASSLNGGYNEQFF TGCGCCAGCAGCTTGAACGGCGGCTACAATGAGCAGTTCTTC
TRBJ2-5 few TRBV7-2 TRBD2 CASSDRGTSGETQYF TGTGCCAGCAGCGACAGAGGGACTAGCGGTGAGACCCAGTACTTC
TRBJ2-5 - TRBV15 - CATSRETSSRETQYF TGTGCCACCAGCAGAGAAACCTCCTCTCGGGAGACCCAGTACTTC
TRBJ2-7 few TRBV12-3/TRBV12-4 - CASSSAGWVEQYF TGTGCCAGCAGTTCGGCGGGCTGGGTCGAGCAGTACTTC
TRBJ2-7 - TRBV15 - CATSRASSYEQYF TGTGCCACCAGCAGAGCTAGCTCCTACGAGCAGTACTTC
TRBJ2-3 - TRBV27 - CASSLSTGRTDTQYF TGTGCCAGCAGTTTATCGACAGGTCGCACAGATACGCAGTATTTT
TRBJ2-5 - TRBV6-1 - CASSENRGGGETQYF TGTGCCAGCAGTGAAAACAGGGGCGGGGGGGAGACCCAGTACTTC
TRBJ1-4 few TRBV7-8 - CASSAVTTGLTNEKLFF TGTGCCAGCAGCGCCGTTACTACAGGGCTTACTAATGAAAAACTGTTTTTT
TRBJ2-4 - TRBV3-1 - CASSRTALAKNIQYF TGTGCCAGCAGCCGGACAGCTCTAGCCAAAAACATTCAGTACTTC
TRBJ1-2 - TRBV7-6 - CASSLGRLGNYGYTF TGTGCCAGCAGCTTAGGCAGGCTGGGGAACTATGGCTACACCTTC
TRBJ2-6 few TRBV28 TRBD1 CASSTGAGANVLTF TGTGCCAGCAGCACAGGGGCTGGGGCCAACGTCCTGACTTTC
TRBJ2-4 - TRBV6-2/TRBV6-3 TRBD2 CASRRPGTSGERNLQYF TGTGCCAGCAGACGCCCCGGGACTAGCGGGGAAAGAAACCTTCAGTACTTC
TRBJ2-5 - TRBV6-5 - CASSPSNLQETQYF TGTGCCAGCAGCCCAAGCAATCTCCAAGAGACCCAGTACTTC
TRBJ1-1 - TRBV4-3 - CASSPGAVSEAFF TGCGCCAGCAGCCCCGGGGCGGTCTCTGAAGCTTTCTTT
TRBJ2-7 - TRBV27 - CASSPGRHYEQYF TGTGCCAGCAGTCCGGGACGGCACTACGAGCAGTACTTC
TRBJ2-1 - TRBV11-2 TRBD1 CASSLRGRGDNEQFF TGTGCCAGCAGCCTCAGGGGGCGCGGCGACAATGAGCAGTTCTTC
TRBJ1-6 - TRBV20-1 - CSARDIASPLHF TGCAGTGCTAGAGATATCGCTTCACCCCTCCACTTT
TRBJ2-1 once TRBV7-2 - CASSREGVTYNEQFF TGTGCCAGCAGCCGAGAGGGGGTTACCTACAATGAGCAGTTCTTC
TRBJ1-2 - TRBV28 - CASSSLGPGPYGYTF TGTGCCAGCAGTTCCCTGGGCCCAGGGCCCTATGGCTACACCTTC
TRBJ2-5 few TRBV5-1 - CASSLITEGLFF TGCGCCAGCAGCTTGATAACGGAGGGGCTGTTCTTC
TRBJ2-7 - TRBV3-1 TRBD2 CASSPSVSSGRASTYEQYF TGTGCCAGCAGCCCCTCAGTGTCTAGCGGGAGGGCTAGCACCTACGAGCAGTACTTC
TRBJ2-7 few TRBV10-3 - CATASEGTTYEQYF TGTGCCACCGCCTCAGAGGGGACGACCTACGAGCAGTACTTC
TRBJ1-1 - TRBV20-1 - CSARGSRVNTEAFF TGCAGTGCTAGGGGAAGCCGTGTGAACACTGAAGCTTTCTTT
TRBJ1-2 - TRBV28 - CASSSRSFDGYTF TGTGCCAGCAGTTCCCGCAGCTTTGATGGCTACACCTTC
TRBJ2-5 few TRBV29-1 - CSVEGPGAGEETQYF TGCAGCGTTGAAGGTCCGGGGGCGGGGGAAGAGACCCAGTACTTC
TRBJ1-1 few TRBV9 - CASSVSGAGTEAFF TGTGCCAGCAGCGTATCAGGGGCTGGCACTGAAGCTTTCTTT
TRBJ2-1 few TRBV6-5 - CASSLGRRNQQFF TGTGCCAGCAGTTTAGGACGGAGAAATCAGCAGTTCTTC
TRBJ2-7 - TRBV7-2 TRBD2 CASSSGLAGGGYEQYF TGTGCCAGCAGCTCGGGACTAGCGGGAGGGGGTTACGAGCAGTACTTC
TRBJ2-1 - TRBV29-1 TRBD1 CSVPGTGSINEQFF TGCAGCGTTCCCGGGACAGGGTCGATCAATGAGCAGTTCTTC
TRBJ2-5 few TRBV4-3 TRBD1 CASSQETGQGAQYF TGCGCCAGCAGCCAAGAAACGGGACAGGGTGCCCAGTACTTC
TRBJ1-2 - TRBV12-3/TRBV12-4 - CASSLVADSYGYTF TGTGCCAGCAGTTTAGTAGCGGACAGCTATGGCTACACCTTC
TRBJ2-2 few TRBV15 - CATSRDFGELFF TGTGCCACCAGCAGGGACTTCGGGGAGCTGTTTTTT
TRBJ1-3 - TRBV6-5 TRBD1 CASIPGGSGNTIYF TGTGCCAGCATCCCAGGGGGTTCTGGAAACACCATATATTTT
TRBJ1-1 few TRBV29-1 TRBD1 CSVYRGDTEAFF TGCAGCGTGTACAGGGGGGACACTGAAGCTTTCTTT
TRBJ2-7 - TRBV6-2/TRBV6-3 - CASSPPEVPYEQYF TGTGCCAGCAGTCCCCCCGAGGTCCCCTACGAGCAGTACTTC
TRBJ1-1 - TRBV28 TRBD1 CASSFDRDRKGTEAFF TGTGCCAGCAGTTTTGACCGGGACAGGAAGGGTACTGAAGCTTTCTTT
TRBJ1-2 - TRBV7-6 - CASSPLEGGHLYGYTF TGTGCCAGCAGCCCACTCGAGGGGGGGCACCTCTATGGCTACACCTTC
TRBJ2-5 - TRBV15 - CATSRDRVLLDQETQYF TGTGCCACCAGCAGAGATAGGGTCTTACTAGACCAAGAGACCCAGTACTTC
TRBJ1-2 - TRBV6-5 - CASSYSQGPPTIGGYIF TGTGCCAGCAGTTACTCACAGGGCCCCCCAACTATCGGTGGCTACATCTTC
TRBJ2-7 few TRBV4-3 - CASSQDVASGYEQYF TGCGCCAGCAGCCAAGATGTAGCGTCAGGCTACGAGCAGTACTTC
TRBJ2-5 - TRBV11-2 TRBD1 CASSLDPQGDGRF TGTGCCAGCAGCTTAGATCCGCAGGGGGATGGGCGCTTC
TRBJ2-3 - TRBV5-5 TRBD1 CASSPRQGAGDTQYF TGTGCCAGCAGCCCCAGACAGGGGGCAGGGGATACGCAGTATTTT
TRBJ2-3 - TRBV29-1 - CSVDTTGDTQYF TGCAGCGTTGATACGACCGGAGATACGCAGTATTTT
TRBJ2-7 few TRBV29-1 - CSVEGEFIDEQYF TGCAGCGTTGAAGGGGAGTTTATAGACGAGCAGTACTTC
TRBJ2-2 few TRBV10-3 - CAISDPGRGAGELFF TGTGCCATCAGTGACCCCGGCCGAGGAGCCGGGGAGCTGTTTTTT
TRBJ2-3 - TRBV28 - CASSGPGAGETDTQYF TGTGCCAGCAGTGGTCCGGGGGCCGGTGAAACAGATACGCAGTATTTT
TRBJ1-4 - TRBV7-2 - CASSFASVGEKLFF TGTGCCAGCAGCTTTGCCAGCGTCGGGGAAAAACTGTTTTTT
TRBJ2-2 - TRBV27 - CASSLASPPGELFF TGTGCCAGCAGTTTGGCTTCTCCCCCCGGGGAGCTGTTTTTT
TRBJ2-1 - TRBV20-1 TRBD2 CSARELAGAHEQFF TGCAGTGCTAGAGAACTAGCGGGAGCCCATGAGCAGTTCTTC
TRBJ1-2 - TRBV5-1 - CASSLEDYSYTF TGCGCCAGCAGCTTGGAAGACTATAGCTACACCTTC
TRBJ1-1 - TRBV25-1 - CASRGAGTEAFF TGTGCCAGCAGGGGGGCCGGCACTGAAGCTTTCTTT
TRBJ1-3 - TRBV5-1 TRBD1 CASSLSGQGGPGNTIYF TGCGCCAGCAGCTTGTCTGGACAGGGAGGCCCTGGAAACACCATATATTTT
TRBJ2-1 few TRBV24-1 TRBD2 CATSDLLAGWNEQFF TGTGCCACCAGTGATTTGCTAGCGGGGTGGAATGAGCAGTTCTTC
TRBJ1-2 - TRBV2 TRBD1 CASRSGQGIGYGYTF TGTGCCAGCAGGTCGGGACAGGGTATAGGCTATGGCTACACCTTC
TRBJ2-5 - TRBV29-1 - CSVVGWVGETQYF TGCAGCGTTGTTGGGTGGGTCGGTGAGACCCAGTACTTC
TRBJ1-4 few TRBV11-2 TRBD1 CASSLEGPTGQGDEKLFF TGTGCCAGCAGCTTAGAAGGCCCCACGGGACAGGGGGACGAAAAACTGTTTTTT
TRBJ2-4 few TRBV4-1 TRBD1 CASSQEPGQGLGNIQYF TGCGCCAGCAGCCAGGAACCGGGACAGGGGCTAGGAAACATTCAGTACTTC